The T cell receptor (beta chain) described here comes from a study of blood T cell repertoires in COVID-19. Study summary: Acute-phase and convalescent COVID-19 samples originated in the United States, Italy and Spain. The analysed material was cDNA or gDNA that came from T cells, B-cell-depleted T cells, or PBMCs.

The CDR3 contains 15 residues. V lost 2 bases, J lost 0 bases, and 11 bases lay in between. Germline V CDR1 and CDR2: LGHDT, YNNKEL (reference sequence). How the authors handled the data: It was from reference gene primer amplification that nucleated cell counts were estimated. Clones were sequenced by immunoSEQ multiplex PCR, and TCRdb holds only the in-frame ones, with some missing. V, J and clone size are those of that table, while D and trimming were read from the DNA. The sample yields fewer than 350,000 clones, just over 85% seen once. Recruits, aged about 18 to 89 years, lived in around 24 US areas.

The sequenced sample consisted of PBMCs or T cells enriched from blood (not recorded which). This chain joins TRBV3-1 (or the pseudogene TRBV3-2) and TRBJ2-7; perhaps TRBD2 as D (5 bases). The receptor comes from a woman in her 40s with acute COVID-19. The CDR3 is CASSQPGSSSYEQYF. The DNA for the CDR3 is TGTGCCAGCAGCCAACCGGGATCCAGCTCCTACGAGCAGTACTTC.